Listed here are 11 T cell receptor beta chains from one sample, sequenced in a study of T-cell reconstitution after alpha-beta-depleted transplantation in children. Molecular barcoding with unique molecular identifiers was used for the TCRbeta library. TCRdb called the PCR reads again in MiXCR, with one record for every CDR3 protein. The sample has roughly 350,000 distinct CDR3 sequences; approximately 10% are singletons. The specimen comprised PBMCs from the stem cell graft donor, sampled from the stem cell graft. The receptors were sampled from a human donor who donated a stem cell graft to a child with acute lymphoblastic leukemia.

The chain carries TRBV20-1 and TRBJ2-1; 8 nucleotides line up with TRBD2. CDR3 length equals 12 residues. Germline CDR1 reads DFQATT; CDR2 reads SNEGSKA (reference sequence). After removal of 3 bases from V and 10 bases from J, the junction contained 5 bases not matched to a gene. This CDR3 reads CSARETSGEQFF. CDR3 bases: TGCAGTGCTAGGGAAACTAGCGGCGAGCAGTTCTTC.

This clonotype was seen more than once but under ten times. In DNA form, the CDR3 reads TGTGCCAGCAGTACGTCAGGGGGCTGGCACAATGAGCAGTTCTTC. Residues: CASSTSGGWHNEQFF. The V gene is TRBV6-1, the J gene TRBJ2-1; 8 positions match TRBD1. There are 15 residues in the CDR3. V gave up 5 bases and J gave up 5 bases; unmatched junction bases: 8. Germline-derived CDR1 and CDR2 are MNHNS and SASEGT.

This clonotype was seen a handful of times. The chain couples TRBV12-3 or TRBV12-4 to TRBJ2-1; no definite D call. Trimming took 4 bases from V and 0 from J, leaving 10 bases between them. This CDR3 spans 15 amino acids. The CDR3 reads CASSSHMSSYNEQFF. The DNA for the CDR3 is TGTGCCAGCAGTTCACACATGAGCTCCTACAATGAGCAGTTCTTC.

This clonotype has only a few counts. J is TRBJ2-3 and V is TRBV6-1; TRBD2 matches at 7 bases. The CDR3 totals 15 residues. CDR1 is MNHNS, CDR2 SASEGT, per germline. Trimming at V came to 7 bases and at J to 1 base, leaving 8 bases not matched to a gene. In DNA form, the CDR3 reads TGTGCCAGCACCCCCGGGGGGAGGGGCACAGATACGCAGTATTTT. Translated: CASTPGGRGTDTQYF.

This clonotype has just a few counts. The V gene is TRBV6-2 or TRBV6-3, the J gene TRBJ2-7; 7 bases are a match to TRBD1. The V and J ends lost 6 bases and 6 bases, in that order; junction bases with no gene match: 2. Germline loops: CDR1 MNHEY, CDR2 SVGEGT. CDR3 length: 11 amino acids. CDR3 region: CASRGGLEQYF. The CDR3 nucleotides are TGTGCCAGCAGAGGGGGCCTCGAGCAGTACTTC.

This clonotype was observed many times. In DNA, the CDR3 is TGCAGTGCTAGAGTAGCAGGGGGCGCCGGGGAGACCCAGTACTTC. Translating gives CSARVAGGAGETQYF. The V and J genes are TRBV20-1 and TRBJ2-5; TRBD1 matches 8 bases. V shed 1 base, J shed 5 bases, and the junction held 9 bases outside the gene matches. The germline V gene encodes CDR1 DFQATT and CDR2 SNEGSKA (reference sequence). This CDR3 has 15 residues.

This clonotype has a handful of counts. An end of the junction does not agree with germline; a read error may underlie this. This chain links TRBV27 with TRBJ2-1; D possibly matches TRBD1 or TRBD2 (6 bases each). The CDR3 is 13 amino acids. CDR1 is MNHEY and CDR2 is SMNVEV in the germline V gene (reference sequence). In DNA form, the CDR3 reads TGTGCCAGCAATGGGGGGCCCTACTATGAGCAGTTCTTC. It specifies CASNGGPYYEQFF.

V and J are TRBV20-1 and TRBJ2-5; 7 nucleotides match TRBD1. The CDR3 runs 14 residues. Germline CDR1 DFQATT, CDR2 SNEGSKA (reference sequence). J lost 5 bases, V lost 3 bases, and 9 bases had no gene match. CDR3 sequence (DNA): TGCAGTGCTAGCCTCCGACAGGGTTGGGAGACCCAGTACTTC. This gives the protein CSASLRQGWETQYF.

The gene calls are TRBV30 and TRBJ2-2; D unresolved. Trimming took 0 bases from V and 5 from J, leaving 7 bases between them. The CDR3 is 13 amino acids. Germline values: CDR1 GTSNPN, CDR2 SVGIG (reference sequence). For the CDR3, the DNA is TGTGCCTGGAGTGTAGTGTCAACCGGGGAGCTGTTTTTT. Protein: CAWSVVSTGELFF.

This clonotype was counted many times. V is TRBV20-1 and J is TRBJ2-3; 8 bases agree with TRBD2. From germline, CDR1 is DFQATT and CDR2 SNEGSKA (reference sequence). CDR3 size: 14 residues. V trimming: 3 bases; J trimming: 4 bases; junction bases outside the gene matches: 6. The CDR3 DNA follows: TGCAGTGCTAGCCGCCGGGAGGGCCCAGATACGCAGTATTTT. It encodes CSASRREGPDTQYF.

In this sample, this clonotype turned up a few times. The chain is built from TRBV28 and TRBJ1-2; TRBD1 might be the D (5 bases). Germline V gene sequence: CDR1 MDHEN, CDR2 SYDVKM. The CDR3 contains 15 residues. Trimming removed 4 bases from V and 4 bases from J, with 16 bases in between. CDR3 DNA: TGTGCCAGCAGTTCCCTTAACCGACAGCTCTATGGCTACACCTTC. Translation: CASSSLNRQLYGYTF.